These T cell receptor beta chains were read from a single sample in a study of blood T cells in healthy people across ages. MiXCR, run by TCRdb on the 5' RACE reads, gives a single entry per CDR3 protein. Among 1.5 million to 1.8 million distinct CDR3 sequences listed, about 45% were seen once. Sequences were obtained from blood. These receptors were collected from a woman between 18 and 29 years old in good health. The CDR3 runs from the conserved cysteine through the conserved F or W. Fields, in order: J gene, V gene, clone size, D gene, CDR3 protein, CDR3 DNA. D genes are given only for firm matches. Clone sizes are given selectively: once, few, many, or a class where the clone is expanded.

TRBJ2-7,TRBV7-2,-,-,CASSRRISSYEQYF,TGTGCCAGCAGCCGACGGATTAGCTCCTACGAGCAGTACTTC
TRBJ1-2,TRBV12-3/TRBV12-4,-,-,CASSPVSRGYTF,TGTGCCAGCAGCCCCGTTTCGAGGGGCTACACCTTC
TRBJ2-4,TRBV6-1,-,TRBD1,CASSDRQGVLDIQYF,TGTGCCAGCAGTGACCGCCAGGGGGTATTGGACATTCAGTACTTC
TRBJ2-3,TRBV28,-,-,CASSSGTPTQYF,TGTGCCAGCAGTTCGGGGACGCCTACGCAGTATTTT
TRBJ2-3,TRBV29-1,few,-,CSGIFRDIPLGDTQYF,TGCAGCGGTATCTTCCGGGACATCCCCCTTGGGGATACGCAGTATTTT
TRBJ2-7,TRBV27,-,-,CASGPGGTSYEQYF,TGTGCCAGCGGTCCCGGGGGCACATCCTACGAGCAGTACTTC
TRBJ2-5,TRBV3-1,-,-,CASSHQGDYQETQYF,TGTGCCAGCAGCCACCAAGGGGACTACCAAGAGACCCAGTACTTC
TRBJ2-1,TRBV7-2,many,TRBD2,CASSFVAGADNEQFF,TGTGCCAGCAGCTTCGTAGCGGGAGCGGACAATGAGCAGTTCTTC
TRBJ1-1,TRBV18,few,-,CASSPQTVEAFF,TGTGCCAGCTCACCCCAGACGGTGGAGGCTTTCTTT
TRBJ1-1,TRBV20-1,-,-,CSASRGRKRRTEAFF,TGCAGTGCTAGCCGGGGGCGCAAACGGCGCACTGAAGCTTTCTTT
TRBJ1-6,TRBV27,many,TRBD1,CASSSDRGSYNSPLHF,TGTGCCAGCAGTTCCGACAGGGGCTCCTATAATTCACCCCTCCACTTT
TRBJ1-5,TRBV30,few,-,CAWSALTWRGQPQHF,TGTGCCTGGAGTGCGTTGACTTGGAGGGGACAGCCCCAGCATTTT
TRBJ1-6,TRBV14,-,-,CAGSQRQNSPLHF,TGTGCCGGCAGCCAAAGACAGAACTCACCCCTCCACTTT
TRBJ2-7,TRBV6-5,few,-,CASSYSGHDSYEQYF,TGTGCCAGCAGTTACTCGGGACACGACTCCTACGAGCAGTACTTC
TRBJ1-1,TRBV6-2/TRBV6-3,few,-,CASSSSLGTEAFF,TGTGCCAGCAGCTCTTCGTTGGGGACTGAAGCTTTCTTT
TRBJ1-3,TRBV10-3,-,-,CAISDWESSGNTIYF,TGTGCCATCAGTGATTGGGAAAGCTCTGGAAACACCATATATTTT
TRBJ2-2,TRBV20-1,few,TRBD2,CSAPSSSGRRAGELFF,TGCAGTGCTCCTTCTAGTAGCGGGAGAAGGGCCGGGGAGCTGTTTTTT
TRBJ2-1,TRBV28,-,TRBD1,CASSLRTGGEQFF,TGTGCCAGCAGTTTAAGGACAGGGGGTGAGCAGTTCTTC
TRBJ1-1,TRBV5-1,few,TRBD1,CASSRLATGGTEAFF,TGCGCCAGCAGCCGGCTCGCGACAGGGGGCACTGAAGCTTTCTTT
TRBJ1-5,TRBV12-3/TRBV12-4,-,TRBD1,CASTQSGTGGGQPQHF,TGTGCCAGCACCCAAAGCGGGACAGGGGGCGGCCAGCCCCAGCATTTT
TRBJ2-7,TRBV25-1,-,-,CASSATAGTQKYF,TGTGCCAGCAGTGCAACAGCCGGGACCCAGAAGTACTTC
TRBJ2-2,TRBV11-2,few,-,CASERGLTGELFF,TGTGCCAGCGAACGGGGGTTAACCGGGGAGCTGTTTTTT
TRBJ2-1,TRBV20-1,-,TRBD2,CSARQGFSGGGEQFF,TGCAGTGCTAGGCAGGGCTTTAGCGGGGGGGGCGAACAGTTCTTC
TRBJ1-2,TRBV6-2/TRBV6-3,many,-,CASSYPGDYGYTF,TGTGCCAGCAGTTACCCGGGTGACTATGGCTACACCTTC
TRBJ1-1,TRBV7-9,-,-,CASSTGRLNTEAFF,TGTGCCAGCAGCACCGGACGGCTAAACACTGAAGCTTTCTTT
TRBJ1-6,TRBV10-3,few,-,CAINGGLSANSPLHF,TGTGCCATCAACGGTGGGTTATCGGCGAATTCACCCCTCCACTTT
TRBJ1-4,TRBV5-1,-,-,CASSVKGILFF,TGCGCCAGCAGTGTTAAAGGGATACTGTTTTTT
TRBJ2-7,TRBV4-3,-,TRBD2,CASSQDQLAGYEQYF,TGCGCCAGCAGCCAAGATCAACTAGCGGGATATGAGCAGTACTTC
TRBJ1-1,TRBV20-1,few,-,CSAIGNRWNTEAFF,TGCAGTGCCATAGGAAACAGGTGGAACACTGAAGCTTTCTTT
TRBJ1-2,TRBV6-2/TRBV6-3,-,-,CASRSDRVGGYTF,TGTGCCAGCAGATCTGACAGAGTCGGGGGCTACACCTTC
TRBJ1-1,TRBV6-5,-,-,CASSSPGAGTEAFF,TGTGCCAGCAGTTCCCCGGGGGCGGGAACTGAAGCTTTCTTT
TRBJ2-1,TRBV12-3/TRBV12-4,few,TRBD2,CASSLASTSGRYGEQFF,TGTGCCAGCAGTTTAGCGTCGACTAGCGGGAGGTACGGGGAGCAGTTCTTC
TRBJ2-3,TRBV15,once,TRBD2,CATSRVLADFTDTQYF,TGTGCCACCAGCAGAGTTCTAGCGGACTTCACAGATACGCAGTATTTT
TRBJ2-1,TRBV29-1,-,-,CSVPDSRPLGEQFF,TGCAGCGTCCCAGACAGCCGACCCCTCGGTGAGCAGTTCTTC
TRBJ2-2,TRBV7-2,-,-,CASSSNLGVGFGGELFF,TGTGCCAGCAGCTCCAACTTGGGGGTGGGATTTGGCGGGGAGCTGTTTTTT
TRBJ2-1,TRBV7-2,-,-,CASSFVGGLPNEQFF,TGTGCCAGCAGTTTCGTCGGTGGATTGCCAAATGAGCAGTTCTTC
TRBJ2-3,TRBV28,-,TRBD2,CASSLLSSGRAPDTQYF,TGTGCCAGCAGTTTACTCTCTAGCGGGAGGGCCCCAGATACGCAGTATTTT
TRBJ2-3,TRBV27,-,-,CASSPHEGGVDTQYF,TGTGCCAGCAGTCCCCATGAAGGGGGGGTAGATACGCAGTATTTT
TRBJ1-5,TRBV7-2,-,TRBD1,CASSLGGTGGYSNQPQHF,TGTGCCAGCAGCTTAGGAGGGACAGGGGGTTATAGCAATCAGCCCCAGCATTTT
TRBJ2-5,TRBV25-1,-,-,CATQELGTGPLGETQYF,TGTGCCACCCAGGAGTTGGGAACTGGACCCCTGGGAGAGACCCAGTACTTC
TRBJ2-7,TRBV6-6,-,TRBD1,CASSSSQGAYEQYF,TGTGCCAGCAGTTCGAGTCAGGGGGCCTACGAGCAGTACTTC
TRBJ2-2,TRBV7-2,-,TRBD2,CASSLAGLTNTGELFF,TGTGCCAGCAGCTTAGCGGGACTAACTAACACCGGGGAGCTGTTTTTT
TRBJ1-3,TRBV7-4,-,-,CASSLEEAQGSGNTIYF,TGTGCCAGCAGCTTAGAGGAAGCGCAGGGCTCTGGAAACACCATATATTTT
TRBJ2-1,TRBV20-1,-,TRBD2,CSARSSGSTYNEQFF,TGCAGTGCTAGATCGAGCGGGAGTACATACAATGAGCAGTTCTTC
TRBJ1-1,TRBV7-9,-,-,CASIGEQTHTEAFF,TGTGCCAGCATCGGGGAGCAGACCCACACTGAAGCTTTCTTT